The 23 T cell receptor beta chains presented below share a single source sample, sequenced in a study of lymphopenia after photon versus proton radiotherapy. The data were produced by immunoSEQ multiplex PCR, yet TCRdb's version contains in-frame clones alone and is incomplete. The data hold 40,000 or so clones, with roughly 87% observed a single time. The sample in question was peripheral blood, obtained from a patient treated with photon-based radiotherapy. Every receptor here comes from a man aged 40-50 years with gastric cancer.

V gene TRBV27 combines with J gene TRBJ1-6, with D possibly matching TRBD1 (5 bases). The ends were cut back, 3 bases at V and 7 bases at J, with 10 bases in the middle. Germline CDR1 and CDR2: MNHEY and SMNVEV (reference sequence). This CDR3 has 14 residues. The CDR3 spells CASSFGTGNSPLHF. CDR3 nucleotide sequence: TGTGCCAGCAGTTTTGGGACCGGGAATTCACCCCTCCACTTT.

This clone was seen once. V usage is TRBV15 and J usage is TRBJ2-5; either TRBD1 or TRBD2 may fit D (5 bases each). Germline values: CDR1 LNHNV, CDR2 YYDKDF (reference sequence). V was cut by 3 bases and J by 5 bases, with 13 bases left in between. The CDR3 has 14 amino acids. The CDR3 DNA follows: TGTGCCACCAGCAGTGGCAGGGTAGCGGAGACCCAGTACTTC. Encoded protein: CATSSGRVAETQYF. Looking up the rest from reference TRBV15 and TRBJ2-5 gives the full variable domain: DAMVIQNPRYQVTQFGKPVTLSCSQTLNHNVMYWYQQKSSQAPKLLFHYYDKDFNNEADTPDNFQSRRPNTSFCFLDIRSPGLGDTAMYLCATSSGRVAETQYFGPGTRLLVL.

The genes are TRBV5-5 and TRBJ1-6; no clear D. The V gene's germline CDR1 is SGHKS and CDR2 YYEKEE (reference sequence). This CDR3 has 17 residues. Trimming removed 1 base at V and 10 bases at J, with 21 bases between. The CDR3 sequence is CASSLTPSGSVMSPLHF. DNA of the CDR3: TGTGCCAGCAGCTTGACCCCCAGTGGGAGCGTAATGTCACCCCTCCACTTT.

V usage is TRBV5-4 and J usage is TRBJ2-3, with D perhaps matching TRBD1 (6 bases). Trimming pared 4 bases from V and 2 bases from J, leaving 14 bases between. In germline, CDR1 is SGHNT, CDR2 YYREEE (reference sequence). This CDR3 is built from 15 residues. The CDR3 bases are TGTGCCAGCAGCACAAGGACAGCTAACACAGATACGCAGTATTTT. Translated: CASSTRTANTDTQYF.

The rearrangement joins TRBV25-1 to TRBJ2-3, with 7 bases matching TRBD2. The CDR3 contains 14 residues. Germline V gene data show CDR1 as MGHDK and CDR2 as SYGVNS. After removal of 6 bases from V and 0 bases from J, the junction contained 3 bases not matched to a gene. The CDR3 loop reads CASRLGGSTDTQYF. CDR3 DNA sequence: TGTGCCAGCAGACTCGGGGGGAGCACAGATACGCAGTATTTT. The variable domain in full, completed from reference TRBV25-1 and TRBJ2-3, reads EADIYQTPRYLVIGTGKKITLECSQTMGHDKMYWYQQDPGMELHLIHYSYGVNSTEKGDLSSESTVSRIRTEHFPLTLESARPSHTSQYLCASRLGGSTDTQYFGPGTRLTVL.

The chain is built from TRBV4-2 and TRBJ2-7, with D possibly matching TRBD2 (5 bases). CDR1 is LGHNA and CDR2 is YNFKEQ in the germline V gene. V lost 4 bases, J lost 3 bases, and 16 bases lay in between. The length of the CDR3 is 15 residues. CDR3 in amino acids: CASSPTFEAGYEQYF. The CDR3 DNA reads TGTGCCAGCAGCCCGACATTTGAGGCGGGCTACGAGCAGTACTTC.

This chain uses TRBV6-5 with TRBJ2-5; TRBD1 aligns across 8 bases. This CDR3 comprises 14 residues. Germline CDR1 MNHEY, CDR2 SVGAGI. V lost 5 bases, J lost 4 bases, and 6 bases stayed unmatched. The CDR3 coding sequence is TGTGCCAGCAGTATCACAGGGGGTTCAGAGACCCAGTACTTC. Its protein product is CASSITGGSETQYF.

The J gene is TRBJ1-2, the V gene TRBV4-2, with D unclear. Germline loops: CDR1 LGHNA, CDR2 YNFKEQ. The length of the CDR3 is 13 residues. Trimming cost V 1 base and J 2 bases, with 5 bases left between them. The CDR3 DNA sequence: TGTGCCAGCAGCCAAGTAGGGAACTATGGCTACACCTTC. As protein: CASSQVGNYGYTF.

The chain uses TRBV9 and TRBJ1-5, with no clear D. V was pared by 3 bases and J by 5 bases, with 15 bases between. CDR3 length: 15 amino acids. Germline assignment: CDR1 SGDLS and CDR2 YYNGEE. This chain's CDR3 is CASSADSGSHQPQHF. In nucleotides, the CDR3 is TGTGCCAGCAGCGCCGATTCGGGCTCACATCAGCCCCAGCATTTT.

The sample holds one count of this clone. This chain connects TRBV5-4 to TRBJ1-1; maybe TRBD1 (6 bases). Deletions cut 7 bases from V and 5 bases from J, with 21 bases between. The CDR3 is 15 residues long. The germline V gene encodes CDR1 SGHNT and CDR2 YYREEE (reference sequence). CDR3 bases: TGTGCCAGCGGAACAAGAGGCGGGACACCTACTGAAGCTTTCTTT. The encoded protein is CASGTRGGTPTEAFF.

The chain couples TRBV15 to TRBJ2-2, with TRBD2 matching over 7 bases. The J segment lost 3 bases and the V segment lost 4 bases, leaving 8 bases of the junction unmatched. This CDR3 is built from 16 residues. In germline, CDR1 is LNHNV, CDR2 YYDKDF (reference sequence). CDR3 sequence: CATSNRRAGDTGELFF. In DNA, the CDR3 is TGTGCCACCAGCAACCGTAGGGCGGGAGACACCGGGGAGCTGTTTTTT.

This sequence joins TRBV5-4 and TRBJ1-6; TRBD1 aligns across 9 bases. V gave up 4 bases and J gave up 9 bases; unmatched junction bases: 2. This CDR3 comprises 13 residues. CDR1 SGHNT and CDR2 YYREEE come from the germline V gene (reference sequence). This CDR3 is CASSPDRGSPLHF. The CDR3 DNA reads as TGTGCCAGCAGCCCGGACAGGGGTTCACCCCTCCACTTT.

CDR3 amino acids: CASSLAGGRETQYF. The CDR3 DNA reads as TGTGCCAGCAGCTTGGCGGGGGGGCGAGAGACCCAGTACTTC. The chain uses TRBV5-4 and TRBJ2-5, with TRBD2 matching over 8 bases. The CDR3 totals 14 residues. Trimming at V came to 0 bases and at J to 4 bases, leaving 2 bases not matched to a gene. Germline CDR1 SGHNT, CDR2 YYREEE (reference sequence).

This chain's CDR3 is CASSLGRGDHNEQFF. The CDR3 region has the DNA TGTGCCAGCAGCTTAGGTCGGGGGGACCACAATGAGCAGTTCTTC. The chain employs TRBV7-9 and TRBJ2-1, with 7 nucleotides matching TRBD2. With V trimmed by 1 base and J by 5 bases, 5 bases remained unmatched. The CDR3 sequence is 15 residues long. Germline V lookup: CDR1 SEHNR, CDR2 FQNEAQ (reference sequence).

The chain links TRBV19 to TRBJ2-3; the D is unclear. Germline values: CDR1 LNHDA, CDR2 SQIVND (reference sequence). There are 16 residues in the CDR3. Trimming took off 1 base at V and 4 bases at J, with 15 bases between the two ends. The CDR3: CASSIGPRFAADTQYF. In DNA, the CDR3 is TGTGCCAGTAGTATAGGGCCTCGGTTTGCCGCAGATACGCAGTATTTT.

This chain links TRBV28 with TRBJ1-1; 8 bases fit TRBD1. Germline V gene lookup returns CDR1 MDHEN and CDR2 SYDVKM. The trim removed 5 bases at V and 5 bases at J, leaving 13 bases unmatched. The CDR3 is made up of 16 amino acids. The DNA for the CDR3 is TGTGCCAGCAGTAGCAATTCCAGGGGGCGGTGGACTGAAGCTTTCTTT. Amino acids: CASSSNSRGRWTEAFF.

The DNA of the CDR3 is TGTGCCAGCAGCAACGGACAGGGATCCTACGAGCAGTACTTC. As protein: CASSNGQGSYEQYF. The gene calls are TRBV5-4 and TRBJ2-7; 8 bases align to TRBD1. The CDR3 extends over 14 amino acids. CDR1 and CDR2 (germline): SGHNT, YYREEE (reference sequence). The V gene end was trimmed by 4 bases and the J gene end by 1 base; junction bases not matched to a gene: 4.

This clone was observed a single time. The rearrangement links TRBV7-2 to TRBJ1-3; a possible D gene is TRBD1 (6 bases). Germline values: CDR1 SGHTA, CDR2 FQGNSA. This CDR3 region has 15 residues. Between the trimmed V and J ends, which lost 0 bases and 2 bases, there was a span of 8 bases. CDR3 DNA sequence: TGTGCCAGCAGCTTAGCTCCAGGGGCTGGAAACACCATATATTTT. This encodes CASSLAPGAGNTIYF.

The rearrangement links TRBV4-3 to TRBJ2-1; D gene uncertain. The germline V gene encodes CDR1 LGHNA and CDR2 YSLEER. The germline V and J ends were trimmed by 0 bases and 4 bases, with 13 bases remaining between them. The CDR3 has 16 amino acids. DNA for the CDR3: TGCGCCAGCAGCCAAGAACGAGTAGCTCGGTACAATGAGCAGTTCTTC. Protein sequence: CASSQERVARYNEQFF.

The chain has TRBV5-1 and TRBJ2-2, with D possibly being TRBD1 (5 bases). CDR3 length equals 16 residues. Germline V gene lookup returns CDR1 SGHRS and CDR2 YFSETQ. V lost 4 bases and J 0 bases, leaving 13 bases between the germline ends. This CDR3 is CASSLSSRANTGELFF. The DNA of the CDR3 is TGCGCCAGCAGCCTAAGCTCCAGGGCGAACACCGGGGAGCTGTTTTTT.

The rearrangement links TRBV5-6 to TRBJ1-1; 8 nucleotides agree with TRBD1. The CDR3 has 11 amino acids. Germline lookup yields CDR1 SGHDT and CDR2 YYEEEE. Trimming took 4 bases from V and 12 from J; bases not matched to a gene: 5. Here the CDR3 reads CASSRDRRSFF. Written as DNA, the CDR3 is TGTGCCAGCAGCCGGGACAGGCGGTCTTTCTTT.

V usage is TRBV5-5 and J usage is TRBJ1-1, with TRBD1 identical over 9 bases. CDR1 and CDR2 (germline): SGHKS, YYEKEE (reference sequence). The CDR3 length is 17 residues. J was trimmed by 5 bases and V by 3 bases; bases with no gene match: 14. CDR3 in amino acids: CASSSGTGWLKGTEAFF. The DNA for the CDR3 is TGTGCCAGCAGCTCCGGGACAGGGTGGTTGAAGGGGACTGAAGCTTTCTTT.

The CDR3 nucleotides are TGTGCCAGCAGCGTAGTCGGACAGACAGATACGCAGTATTTT. Translated, it gives CASSVVGQTDTQYF. The chain employs TRBV9 and TRBJ2-3; a possible D gene is TRBD1 (6 bases). Germline CDR1 and CDR2: SGDLS and YYNGEE. CDR3 length: 14 amino acids. V dropped 0 bases and J dropped 3 bases, with 8 bases sitting between them. The full variable domain, with the rest looked up from reference TRBV9 and TRBJ2-3, is DSGVTQTPKHLITATGQRVTLRCSPRSGDLSVYWYQQSLDQGLQFLIQYYNGEERAKGNILERFSAQQFPDLHSELNLSSLELGDSALYFCASSVVGQTDTQYFGPGTRLTVL.